This TCR beta chain was obtained from a study of cytomegalovirus exposure and HLA in healthy donors (dated by TCRdb to 2015 to 2018). About the investigation overall: An earlier analysis of approximately 600 of the donors reported approximately 270 Gb of sequence data and about 100 million unique TCR beta sequences from 150 million to 200 million T cells. An early release covering 550 to 700 HLA-typed donors comprised approximately 300 gigabases of sequencing data and around 80 million unique TCR sequences. Among the roughly 400 genotyped donors, more than 70% belonged to the genetic ancestry cluster associated with self-reported Caucasian donors. The study aimed to test whether signatures of past pathogen exposure could be identified by cataloging public T cell receptors. The study profiled the T cell repertoires of under 700 subjects by immunosequencing and related them to cytomegalovirus serostatus. Besides the first cohort of hundreds of subjects, a separate validation cohort made up of 120 or so different subjects was used. To predict cytomegalovirus infection status, the study combined high-throughput TCR immunosequencing, statistical association of individual TCRs with disease status, and machine learning. A later analysis re-analyzed previously published TCR beta repertoires from hundreds of donors and added high-resolution HLA genotyping to study TCR occurrence patterns. The later analysis used no new phenotypic data to find candidate immune exposures, relying instead on TCR beta sequences and their occurrence across donors. An earlier analysis of several hundred of the donors applied high-throughput TCR beta sequencing to assess whether each TCR beta V gene segment acted as functional or pseudogenic. Alongside the repertoire data, information on donor age, sex, ethnicity and CMV serostatus was compiled. In a later genetic analysis, genome-wide SNP genotypes for about 55% of the roughly 670 donors were used, and that subset was treated as a discovery cohort. All discovery cohort repertoires had been generated using a single sequencing platform. HLA typing covered class I and class II loci at four-digit resolution. The number of donors typed differed by locus, with roughly 629-640 for A, B, C, DRB1 and DQB1, more than 500 for DQA1, approximately 580 for DPA1, and some 440 for DPB1. Several DR-DQ haplotypes were treated as single units for association and clustering because of strong linkage in the cohort. Among over 350 genotyped donors of the cohort, an average of about 240,000 unique TCR beta nucleotide sequences were sequenced per donor, around a sixth of them non-productive.

The CDR3 spans 16 residues, from the cysteine through the phenylalanine. Only the CDR3 DNA is retained, 48 bases long and in frame from the first base. The CDR1 and CDR2 encoded by the germline V gene (reference sequence) are LNHNV and YYDKDF. Trimming accounts for 1 base at V and 2 bases at J, while the number of junction bases matched to no gene is 4. Library creation used the immunoSEQ multiplex PCR assay. A mixture of 60 forward primers for TCR Vbeta segments and 13 reverse primers for TCR Jbeta segments was used in the multiplex PCR. The CDR3 region of rearranged TCR beta genes was amplified from genomic DNA by a multiplex PCR assay. The Illumina HiSeq System was used to sequence the amplified TCR beta libraries as 87-base-pair reads. In the paper's pipeline: Across the 500 to 750 repertoires, a later analysis counted tens of millions of unique TCR beta chains, around 11 million of which were shared by at least two donors. A nearest-neighbor algorithm error-corrected the raw reads and collapsed the reads into unique sequences, merging closely related sequences to remove PCR and sequencing errors. Alignment of CDR3 sequences to IMGT reference sequences was used to assign V, D and J gene segments. For a sequence to be retained, a match of at least six nucleotides was required to both a V gene segment and a J gene segment. Rearrangements were called productive when the CDR3 lacked stop codons and stayed in frame with V and J; all others were non-productive. CDR3 was defined by IMGT convention, running from the second conserved V-encoded cysteine to the conserved J-encoded phenylalanine. The earlier analysis of 450 to 750 of the donors excluded any sequence lacking an unambiguous match to a single V gene segment. An earlier analysis of approximately 590 of the donors called V segments functional above 56.7% productive rearrangements and segregating when the between-donor standard deviation exceeded 5%. A statistical classification framework was built for diagnosing cytomegalovirus status from the catalog of TCR beta chain sequences. A later analysis assigned V and J genes by comparing TCR nucleotide sequences with IMGT/GENE-DB human TR gene sequences. In a later analysis, CDR3 sequences and most-parsimonious VDJ recombination scenarios were assigned using the TCRdist pipeline. In a later analysis, each TCR beta chain was defined by its CDR3 amino acid sequence together with its V-gene family, and reads lacking a unique V-gene family were excluded. A later analysis removed 550 to 700 highly shared, low-generation-probability nucleotide sequences to deal with suspected cross-contamination and a sequencing artifact. For each public chain, a later analysis derived a clonal expansion index from normalized ranks of inferred template counts within each repertoire. In a later analysis, generation probabilities were computed with a VDJ recombination model fitted to out-of-frame rearrangements, and the resulting probabilities were checked against IGoR. In a later analysis, hypergeometric tests were used to score TCR-TCR, TCR-HLA and TCR-CMV co-occurrence, with a repertoire-size bias correction applied to TCR pairs. False discovery rates were estimated in a later analysis by permuting HLA or CMV assignments 20 times. A later analysis grouped co-occurring TCRs with DBSCAN, adding TCRdist sequence similarity when clustering within HLA-allele-positive subsets. Co-occurrence clustering excluded repertoires with fewer than 30,000 or more than 120,000 public chains, plus five with anomalous nucleotide sharing. This immuneACCESS table, as held by TCRdb, lists in-frame sequences with V and J called but not all clones. Of the missing ones, under half trace to an unresolved V gene in checked studies; the others have no known cause. That table gives V, J and clone size, and the DNA gave D and trimming. The sample includes around 230,000 clones, with almost 80% observed a single time. The leading ten clones occupy about 2% of the sample.

In total, roughly 710 healthy bone marrow donors made up the cohort. At the time of sampling, all cohort members were nominally healthy, though unrecorded immune exposures were likely present. The donor tested CMV seronegative, placing the donor among the 350 to 400 seronegative members of the cohort. A peripheral blood sample was collected from each donor, and TCR beta sequencing was performed on peripheral blood mononuclear cells. The Qiagen DNeasy Blood Extraction Kit was used to extract genomic DNA from the blood cell samples. The paper's findings and limits, for the study overall: A further reported finding was that TCR beta sequences accurately predicted the HLA-A and HLA-B alleles for most subjects in the first cohort. A later genetic analysis associated a missense DCLRE1C variant with V-gene and J-gene trimming of TCR beta chains, and an independent cohort replicated the association. Because HLA typing was missing for some donors at each locus, association tests included only the typed subset. In a later analysis, several top co-occurrence clusters were reported to appear linked to parvovirus B19, influenza, CMV and Epstein-Barr virus. In a later analysis, the rate of TCR association differed among HLA loci, with DRB1 alleles having the most associated TCRs and HLA-C alleles having the fewest. According to a later analysis, most CMV-associated TCR beta chains appeared to be HLA-restricted, and the HLA associations seemed to be driven largely by CMV exposure. Because counts were too low, 15 to 20 rarely observed V segments, including chromosome 9 orphons, were excluded from the earlier analysis of several hundred of the donors. When HLA alleles, especially DR and DQ, strongly co-occurred, attributing TCR associations to individual alleles was difficult. A group of highly shared sequence variants was considered likely to be a technical artifact of the sequencing pipeline. The authors suggested that the approach could potentially be extended to other disease states and immunological phenotypes. In a later analysis, some 18,000 TCR beta sequences were associated with specific HLA alleles at a false discovery rate of 0.05. Only TCR beta chains were sequenced in this cohort, and the absence of alpha or paired-chain data limited detectable features. Because the 87-base-pair reads could not distinguish some IMGT-functional V segments, including TRBV6-2 and TRBV6-3, those segments were excluded. For the cohort, immune exposure information was limited to CMV serostatus. A later analysis found that HLA-associated TCR beta chains were more clonally expanded and had lower generation probabilities than equally common non-associated chains. A few of the identified cytomegalovirus-associated TCR beta chains were confirmed in vitro to be specific for cytomegalovirus antigens. In an earlier analysis of 587 of the donors, most TCR beta V segments appeared in productive rearrangements about 87% or about 30% of the time, broadly matching IMGT annotations. The study gave a list of under 200 TCR beta chains associated with cytomegalovirus. While some public TCRs were present in many individuals, most TCR sequences turned up only very rarely across donors. The classifier was reported to diagnose cytomegalovirus status with high specificity and sensitivity in both the original and validation cohorts. Presence/absence analyses assumed roughly uniform sequencing depth across donors, an assumption that may not hold. Linkage disequilibrium might explain the correlated functional status among segregating V segments, but an unknown experimental factor could not be excluded. According to a later genetic analysis, donors in an Asian-associated ancestry cluster had fewer N-insertions in productive TCRs than the approximately 710-donor mean.

This clone was counted a single time. Its binding antigen is unknown. Per-nucleotide qualities are absent, and no much larger clonotype sits a single base away. Sample: PBMCs. This TCR was recovered from a male donor in good health and CMV-seronegative. The chain is made from TRBV15 and TRBJ2-2; 7 middle bases align to TRBD2. CDR3 protein: CATSRGGGGNTGELFF. The nucleotide sequence reads as follows: TGTGCCACCAGCAGAGGCGGCGGGGGAAACACCGGGGAGCTGTTTTTT.